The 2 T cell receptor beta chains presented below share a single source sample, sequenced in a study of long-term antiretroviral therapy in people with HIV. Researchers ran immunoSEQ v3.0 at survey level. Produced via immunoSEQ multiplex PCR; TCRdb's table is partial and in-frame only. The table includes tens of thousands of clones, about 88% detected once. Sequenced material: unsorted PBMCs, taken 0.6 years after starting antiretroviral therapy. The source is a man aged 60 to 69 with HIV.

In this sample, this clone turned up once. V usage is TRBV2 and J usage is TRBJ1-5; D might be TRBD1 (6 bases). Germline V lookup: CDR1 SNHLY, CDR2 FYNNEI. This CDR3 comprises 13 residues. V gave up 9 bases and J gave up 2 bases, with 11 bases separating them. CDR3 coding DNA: TGTGCCAGTGAACAGGGTGGCAATCAGCCCCAGCATTTT. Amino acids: CASEQGGNQPQHF.

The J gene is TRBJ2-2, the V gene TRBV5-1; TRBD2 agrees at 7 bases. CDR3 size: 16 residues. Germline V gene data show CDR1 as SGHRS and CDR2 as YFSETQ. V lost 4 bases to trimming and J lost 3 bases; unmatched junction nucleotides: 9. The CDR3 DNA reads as TGCGCCAGCAGCCAGCGAGCGGGGCGCCACACCGGGGAGCTGTTTTTT. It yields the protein CASSQRAGRHTGELFF.